This entry concerns a single T cell receptor (beta chain). Its antigen is currently unknown. These data come from a study of T cells in localized non-small cell lung cancer. Overall study findings and caveats: A raised T cell density in blood coincided with lengthier overall survival.

CDR3 length: 16 amino acids. From germline, CDR1 is MNHGY and CDR2 SAAAGT. Trimming removed 2 bases from V and 2 bases from J; junction bases left unmatched: 6. Data came from immunoSEQ multiplex PCR; TCRdb stores just in-frame clones and leaves some out. The sample has about 2,400 clones, about a fifth seen once; the top ten hold more than 15%. The sequence was collected from a man aged 35 to 69 with stage I squamous cell lung carcinoma. The chain joins TRBV6-8 to TRBJ2-1; 7 nucleotides align to TRBD1. Sequences were derived from normal lung tissue next to the tumor, sampled before any cancer treatment. The CDR3, as DNA: TGTGCCAGCAGTTACACCCCCGGGACAGCCTACAATGAGCAGTTCTTC. It encodes CASSYTPGTAYNEQFF.